A selection of T cell receptor beta chains follows, all from one sample in a study of T cells after yellow fever vaccination. TCRdb passed the 5' RACE reads through MiXCR, listing each CDR3 protein once. This table holds some 420,000 distinct CDR3 sequences, under 20% found once. The specimen was PBMCs, collected before the yellow fever booster vaccination. The receptors shown here come from a man aged 18 to 30 who received the YFV17D yellow fever vaccine. Both conserved end residues are part of each CDR3. The D gene is left open where the match is weak. Only part of the rows carry a size: once, few, many, or a class if the clone is expanded.

TRBV9	14	TRBD1	TRBJ1-1	once	TGTGCCAGCAGCGCCGGTCGGACAGGGGCTGAAGCTTTCTTT	CASSAGRTGAEAFF
TRBV20-1	14	.	TRBJ2-5	many	TGCAGTGCTAGAGATGACGGCAAGAGGGAGACCCAGTACTTC	CSARDDGKRETQYF
TRBV15	14	.	TRBJ2-7	.	TGTGCCACCAGCAGGTTACCGAGATCATACGAGCAGTACTTC	CATSRLPRSYEQYF
TRBV10-3	16	TRBD2	TRBJ2-1	few	TGTGCCATCAGTGAGTCCTTGACTAGCAGAGTGAATGAGCAGTTCTTC	CAISESLTSRVNEQFF
TRBV10-3	13	.	TRBJ1-2	.	TGTGCCATCACCCCGACCCAGGGTTCTGGCTACACCTTC	CAITPTQGSGYTF
TRBV4-2	15	.	TRBJ1-5	many	TGTGCCAGCAGCCAACGGGGACAAGGGGGGCAGCCCCAGCATTTT	CASSQRGQGGQPQHF
TRBV23-1	14	.	TRBJ2-2	.	TGCGCCAGCAGTCCGCTTGGGTGTTCCGGGGAGCTGTTTTTT	CASSPLGCSGELFF
TRBV24-1	20	TRBD1	TRBJ2-3	few	TGTGCCACCAGTGATTCCGGGACAGGGCGGTTGGGGCGTCAGGCAGATACGCAGTATTTT	CATSDSGTGRLGRQADTQYF
TRBV7-9	15	TRBD2	TRBJ2-5	few	TGTGCCAGCAACCAAGCGGGGGGAGTGGCAGAGACCCAGTACTTC	CASNQAGGVAETQYF
TRBV4-1	15	TRBD2	TRBJ2-3	few	TGCGCCAGCAGCCAACCGGGGGGAAGCACAGATACGCAGTATTTT	CASSQPGGSTDTQYF
TRBV10-3	17	TRBD1	TRBJ1-6	.	TGTGCCATGGCGAATTTGGACAGGCCCACGGACGGTTCACCCCTCCACTTT	CAMANLDRPTDGSPLHF
TRBV28	17	.	TRBJ1-5	few	TGTGCCAGCAGCTCACCCAGGGGTCACCTCAGAAATCAGCCCCAGCATTTT	CASSSPRGHLRNQPQHF
TRBV7-6	17	TRBD1	TRBJ2-3	few	TGTGCCAGCAGCCCGACCTACAGGGGGACAGGCCCAGATACGCAGTATTTT	CASSPTYRGTGPDTQYF
TRBV7-6	13	.	TRBJ1-1	.	TGTGCCAGCAGCCTCCGACGGGGGACTGAAGCTTTCTTT	CASSLRRGTEAFF
TRBV7-9	14	.	TRBJ1-1	.	TGTGCCAGTGCCTTGATAGACCCAGAGACTGAAGCTTTCTTT	CASALIDPETEAFF
TRBV10-3	15	TRBD2	TRBJ2-2	.	TGTGCCATCAGTGAGTCGGCGGGGGGTACCGGGGAGCTGTTTTTT	CAISESAGGTGELFF
TRBV24-1	13	.	TRBJ2-3	.	TGTGCCACCAGTGAACCGTCCACAGATACGCAGTATTTT	CATSEPSTDTQYF
TRBV27	14	TRBD1	TRBJ1-2	few	TGTGCCAGCAGTCCCACAGGGGGCGACTATGGCTACACCTTC	CASSPTGGDYGYTF
TRBV2	15	.	TRBJ1-2	few	TGTGCCAGCGCGCCCCTCCTGGGGGGGGCTGAGGGCTACACCTTC	CASAPLLGGAEGYTF
TRBV20-1	11	.	TRBJ1-5	.	TGCAGTGCTGGCCCTCGCCAGCCCCAGCATTTT	CSAGPRQPQHF